This T cell receptor beta chain emerged from a study of cytomegalovirus exposure and HLA in healthy donors. The germline V and J ends were trimmed by 7 bases and 5 bases, with 18 bases remaining between them. The CDR3 has 14 residues. Germline-derived CDR1 and CDR2 are MDHEN and SYDVKM. Study outcomes and limitations: Prior analysis indicated that the majority of TCR beta V segments exhibited productivity approximately 87% or approximately 30% of the time.

Notes on this clone: Its specificity is unknown.

With 60 Vbeta and 13 Jbeta primers, the PCR was carried out. The data were produced by immunoSEQ multiplex PCR, yet TCRdb's version contains in-frame clones alone and is incomplete. Of roughly 170,000 clones in the sample, under 90% were seen once. This sequence originates from a young man in good health and CMV-seronegative. The material sequenced was PBMCs. The chain uses TRBV28 and TRBJ2-7; D gene uncertain. CDR3 loop: CASTSSDVGDEQYF. The DNA for the CDR3 is TGTGCCAGCACATCCTCGGATGTGGGCGACGAGCAGTACTTC.